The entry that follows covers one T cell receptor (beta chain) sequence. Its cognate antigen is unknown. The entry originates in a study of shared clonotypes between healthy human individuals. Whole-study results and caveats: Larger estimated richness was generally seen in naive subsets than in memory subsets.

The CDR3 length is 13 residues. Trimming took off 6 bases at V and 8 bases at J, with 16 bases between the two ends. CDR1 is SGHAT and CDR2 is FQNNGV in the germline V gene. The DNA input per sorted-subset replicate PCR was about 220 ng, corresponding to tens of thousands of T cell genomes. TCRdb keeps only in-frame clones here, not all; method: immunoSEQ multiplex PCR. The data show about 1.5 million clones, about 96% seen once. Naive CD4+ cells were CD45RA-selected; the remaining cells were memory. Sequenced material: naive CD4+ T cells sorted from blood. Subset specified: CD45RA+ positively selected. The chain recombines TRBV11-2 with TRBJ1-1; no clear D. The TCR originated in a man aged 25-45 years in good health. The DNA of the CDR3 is TGTGCCAGCAGGAAAACTGGACGGCCAGAAGCTTTCTTT. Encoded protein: CASRKTGRPEAFF.